This T cell receptor beta chain was recorded in a study of response to subunit inactivated influenza vaccine. Broader study findings: Authors proposed each seasonal influenza vaccination draws in few new T cells.

TCRdb redid the calling of the RT-PCR reads with MiXCR, one entry per CDR3 protein. This sample carries hundreds of thousands of distinct CDR3 sequences, about 15% of them seen once, and the ten largest clones take around 6.5%. The germline gives CDR1 LGHDT, CDR2 YNNKEL (reference sequence). The CDR3 consists of 16 residues. J lost 6 bases, V lost 0 bases, and 9 bases had no gene match. Worth noting for this clonotype: The antigen is not known.

This chain uses TRBV3-1 with TRBJ1-2; TRBD1 matches at 8 bases. This sample comprised PBMCs from blood, obtained roughly 15 days before vaccination. This TCR was recovered from a man aged 50 to 60 who received an inactivated influenza vaccine. In DNA form, the CDR3 reads TGTGCCAGCAGCCAAGATCGGCTTGCAGGGGGCAATGGCTACACCTTC. Translated: CASSQDRLAGGNGYTF. Based on the CDR3 plus reference TRBV3-1 and TRBJ1-2, the full variable domain is DTAVSQTPKYLVTQMGNDKSIKCEQNLGHDTMYWYKQDSKKFLKIMFSYNNKELIINETVPNRFSPKSPDKAHLNLHINSLELGDSAVYFCASSQDRLAGGNGYTFGSGTRLTVV.